Listed here are 14 T cell receptor beta chains from one sample, sequenced in a study of blood T cell repertoires in COVID-19. Using immunoSEQ multiplex PCR, the repertoire was profiled, and TCRdb retains in-frame clones only, with some absent. The table has 120,000 or so clones, roughly three quarters seen once. The source material was peripheral blood. The receptors here all came from a man aged 35 to 55 with active or convalescent COVID-19.

J is TRBJ2-7 and V is TRBV10-3; TRBD2 might be the D (7 bases). The CDR3 runs 12 residues. Germline V gene lookup returns CDR1 ENHRY and CDR2 SYGVKD. The CDR3 reads CAGGRTAYEQYF. Written as DNA, the CDR3 is TGTGCGGGGGGGCGAACCGCCTACGAGCAGTACTTC.

This clone has just a few counts. The genes are TRBV28 and TRBJ1-1; a possible D gene is TRBD1 (5 bases). Trimming left V 7 bases short and J 1 base short, with 16 bases between. Germline CDR1 is MDHEN and CDR2 is SYDVKM. CDR3 length: 15 amino acids. CDR3 protein: CASTPQGHRNTEAFF. For the CDR3, the DNA is TGTGCCAGCACCCCGCAGGGCCATCGGAACACTGAAGCTTTCTTT.

The V call is TRBV6-5, the J call TRBJ1-1, with D uncertain. Germline V gives CDR1 MNHEY, CDR2 SVGAGI. The V and J ends lost 2 bases and 2 bases respectively, with 6 bases between them. The CDR3 spans 13 residues. This CDR3 reads CASSYLRNTEAFF. Written as DNA, the CDR3 is TGTGCCAGCAGTTACCTAAGAAACACTGAAGCTTTCTTT.

The chain carries TRBV19 and TRBJ2-3, with 7 nucleotides matching TRBD1. This CDR3 region has 15 residues. V was pared by 5 bases and J by 5 bases, with 10 bases of the junction left unmatched. Germline CDR1 reads LNHDA; CDR2 reads SQIVND (reference sequence). CDR3 nucleotides: TGTGCCAGTAGTCTGAACAGGGGAGTGGAAGATACGCAGTATTTT. This gives the protein CASSLNRGVEDTQYF.

This rearrangement joins TRBV7-9 to TRBJ2-1, with D uncertain. The germline V gene has CDR1 SEHNR and CDR2 FQNEAQ (reference sequence). Trimming took off 4 bases at V and 5 bases at J, with 6 bases between the two ends. This CDR3 region has 12 residues. The CDR3 loop is CASSSLDNEQFF. CDR3 sequence (DNA): TGTGCCAGCAGCTCCCTCGACAATGAGCAGTTCTTC.

The chain combines TRBV5-1 with TRBJ2-1; D gene uncertain. CDR3 length: 14 residues. The germline gives CDR1 SGHRS, CDR2 YFSETQ. Between the trimmed V and J ends, which lost 5 bases and 0 bases, there was a span of 9 bases. CDR3 sequence: CASSAASSYNEQFF. The CDR3 coding sequence is TGCGCCAGCAGTGCGGCGAGCTCCTACAATGAGCAGTTCTTC.

V and J are TRBV5-6 and TRBJ1-2; TRBD1 matches at 11 bases. The V gene end was trimmed by 4 bases and the J gene end by 3 bases; junction bases not matched to a gene: 5. This CDR3 spans 15 amino acids. Germline V gene sequence: CDR1 SGHDT, CDR2 YYEEEE. The CDR3 here is CASSPGQGADYGYTF. The CDR3 coding sequence is TGTGCCAGCAGCCCTGGACAGGGGGCGGACTATGGCTACACCTTC.

The gene calls are TRBV6-5 and TRBJ1-2; the match to TRBD1 covers 7 bases. Germline CDR1 reads MNHEY; CDR2 reads SVGAGI. V was pared by 5 bases and J by 5 bases, with 8 bases of the junction left unmatched. The CDR3 extends over 14 amino acids. The CDR3 region has the DNA TGTGCCAGCAGTCCCTGGACAGGAATTTATGGCTACACCTTC. Encoded protein: CASSPWTGIYGYTF.

V and J are TRBV5-1 and TRBJ2-1; possibly TRBD2 for D (6 bases). The germline CDR1 and CDR2 sequences are SGHRS and YFSETQ. The CDR3 is 15 amino acids. The ends were cut back, 4 bases at V and 8 bases at J, with 19 bases in the middle. The CDR3 loop reads CASSAGLGLVDEQFF. DNA for the CDR3: TGCGCCAGCAGCGCGGGGCTTGGGCTAGTAGATGAGCAGTTCTTC.

The chain combines TRBV19 with TRBJ1-4; D is unclear. The CDR3 runs 15 residues. Trimming pared 8 bases from V and 3 bases from J, leaving 16 bases between. The germline gives CDR1 LNHDA, CDR2 SQIVND (reference sequence). In nucleotides, the CDR3 is TGTGCCAGTCGGGGTCTCGAGGTCGCTAATGAAAAACTGTTTTTT. It translates to CASRGLEVANEKLFF.

The chain links TRBV30 to TRBJ2-6; D not certain. The CDR3 contains 17 residues. Germline CDR1 and CDR2: GTSNPN and SVGIG (reference sequence). V shed 0 bases and J shed 0 bases, with 12 bases lying between them. This CDR3 is CAWSVRRLFSGANVLTF. CDR3 sequence (DNA): TGTGCCTGGAGTGTACGGCGGCTGTTCTCTGGGGCCAACGTCCTGACTTTC.

The chain recombines TRBV19 with TRBJ2-7; no clear D. The CDR3 sequence is 15 residues long. With 3 bases removed from V and 4 bases from J, the gap between germline ends came to 16 bases. CDR1 and CDR2 (germline): LNHDA, SQIVND (reference sequence). The CDR3 nucleotides are TGTGCCAGTAGTATCGGAAGCGTTGGCGGATACGAGCAGTACTTC. It specifies CASSIGSVGGYEQYF.

V usage is TRBV7-6 and J usage is TRBJ2-3; TRBD2 might be the D (5 bases). V shed 6 bases and J shed 3 bases, with 10 bases lying between them. This CDR3 spans 13 amino acids. Germline CDR1 SGHVS, CDR2 FNYEAQ. This chain's CDR3 is CASRSDLTDTQYF. The CDR3 region has the DNA TGTGCCAGCAGATCGGACTTAACAGATACGCAGTATTTT.

This chain joins TRBV2 and TRBJ1-1, with 7 bases matching TRBD1. Germline V gene lookup returns CDR1 SNHLY and CDR2 FYNNEI. CDR3 length: 12 amino acids. V was clipped by 10 bases and J by 1 base; unmatched bases: 3. The DNA of the CDR3 is TGTGCCACACGACAGGGGAACACTGAAGCTTTCTTT. It specifies CATRQGNTEAFF.